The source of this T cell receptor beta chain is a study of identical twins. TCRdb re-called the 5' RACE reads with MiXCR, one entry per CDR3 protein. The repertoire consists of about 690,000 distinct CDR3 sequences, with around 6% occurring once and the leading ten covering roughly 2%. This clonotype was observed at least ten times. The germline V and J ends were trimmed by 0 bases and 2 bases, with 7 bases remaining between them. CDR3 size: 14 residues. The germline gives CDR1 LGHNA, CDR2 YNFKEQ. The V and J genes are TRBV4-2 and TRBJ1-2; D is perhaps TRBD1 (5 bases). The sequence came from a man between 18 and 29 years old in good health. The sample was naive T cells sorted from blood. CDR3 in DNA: TGTGCCAGCAGCCAAGAGAGGGACAACTATGGCTACACCTTC. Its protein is CASSQERDNYGYTF.